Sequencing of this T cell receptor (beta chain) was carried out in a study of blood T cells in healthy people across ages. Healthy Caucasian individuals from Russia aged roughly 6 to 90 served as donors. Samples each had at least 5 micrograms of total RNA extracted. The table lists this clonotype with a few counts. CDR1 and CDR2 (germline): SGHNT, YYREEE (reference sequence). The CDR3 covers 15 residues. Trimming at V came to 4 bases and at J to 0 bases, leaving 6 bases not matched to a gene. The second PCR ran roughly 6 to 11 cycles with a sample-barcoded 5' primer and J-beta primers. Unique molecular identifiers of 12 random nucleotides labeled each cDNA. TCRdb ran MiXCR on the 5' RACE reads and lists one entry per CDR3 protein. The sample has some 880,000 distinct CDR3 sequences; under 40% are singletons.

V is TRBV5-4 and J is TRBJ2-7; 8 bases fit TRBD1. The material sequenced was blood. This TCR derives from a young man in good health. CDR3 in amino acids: CASSLFGQGSYEQYF. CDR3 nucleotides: TGTGCCAGCAGCCTCTTCGGACAGGGCTCCTACGAGCAGTACTTC.